This entry lists 11 T cell receptor beta chains sequenced from one sample in a study of blood T cells in healthy people across ages. For the second PCR, which ran for about 7 to 11 cycles, a sample-barcoded 5' primer and a J-beta primer mix were used. One entry per CDR3 protein results from TCRdb running MiXCR on the 5' RACE reads. This sample has about a million distinct CDR3 sequences, with roughly two fifths found just once. The source material was blood. The receptors stem from a man aged 18-30 years in good health.

This clonotype was observed at least ten times. The chain uses TRBV12-3 or TRBV12-4 and TRBJ1-1, with TRBD1 matching 8 bases. The trim removed 5 bases at V and 1 base at J, leaving 3 bases unmatched. The CDR3 runs to 14 residues. The CDR3 loop reads CASSLTGENTEAFF. In DNA form, the CDR3 reads TGTGCCAGCAGTCTGACAGGGGAGAACACTGAAGCTTTCTTT.

The chain links TRBV9 to TRBJ1-3; TRBD1 matches at 8 bases. This CDR3 region has 15 residues. Trimming at V came to 3 bases and at J to 1 base, leaving 3 bases not matched to a gene. Germline V gives CDR1 SGDLS, CDR2 YYNGEE. CDR3 in amino acids: CASSATGASGNTIYF. In DNA form, the CDR3 reads TGTGCCAGCAGCGCGACAGGGGCTTCTGGAAACACCATATATTTT.

The rearrangement joins TRBV12-3 or TRBV12-4 to TRBJ1-4; the D gene is possibly TRBD1 (6 bases). The CDR3 loop spans 15 amino acids. The V gene lost 4 bases and the J gene lost 2 bases, with 11 bases spanning the gap. The CDR3 region has the DNA TGTGCCAGCAGTTCTAGTACAGGGACTAATGAAAAACTGTTTTTT. This gives the protein CASSSSTGTNEKLFF.

The genes are TRBV18 and TRBJ1-5; 8 bases are shared with TRBD1. Germline loops: CDR1 KGHSH, CDR2 LQKENI. V lost 3 bases to trimming and J lost 5 bases; unmatched junction nucleotides: 9. The length of the CDR3 is 16 residues. CDR3 region: CASSPTGQAGDQPQHF. Written as DNA, the CDR3 is TGTGCCAGCTCACCCACGGGACAGGCTGGGGATCAGCCCCAGCATTTT.

V usage is TRBV19 and J usage is TRBJ1-5; tentatively, D is TRBD1 (5 bases). CDR1 is LNHDA and CDR2 is SQIVND in the germline V gene (reference sequence). The CDR3 loop spans 13 amino acids. Trimming took 4 bases from V and 5 from J, leaving 9 bases between them. The CDR3 DNA follows: TGTGCCAGTAGTAAGACAGCAGATCAGCCCCAGCATTTT. It encodes CASSKTADQPQHF.

About this clonotype: Given a much more abundant clone one base away, this may be a read error. This chain joins TRBV20-1 and TRBJ2-5; either TRBD1 or TRBD2 may supply D (5 bases each). The CDR3 is made up of 11 amino acids. The V gene's germline CDR1 is DFQATT and CDR2 SNEGSKA (reference sequence). V shed 0 bases and J shed 7 bases, with 6 bases lying between them. The DNA of the CDR3 is TGCAGTGCTAGAGATGGGGGGACCCAGTACTTC. Translating it yields CSARDGGTQYF.

The chain links TRBV7-9 to TRBJ2-7; a possible D gene is TRBD2 (6 bases). The germline V gene has CDR1 SEHNR and CDR2 FQNEAQ (reference sequence). V dropped 5 bases and J dropped 2 bases, with 16 bases sitting between them. The CDR3 runs to 15 residues. CDR3 DNA: TGTGCCAGCAGCGCCCTTGGAGGGTACCCCTACGAGCAGTACTTC. Protein product: CASSALGGYPYEQYF. The full variable domain, its missing parts supplied by reference TRBV7-9 and TRBJ2-7, is DTGVSQNPRHKITKRGQNVTFRCDPISEHNRLYWYRQTLGQGPEFLTYFQNEAQLEKSRLLSDRFSAERPKGSFSTLEIQRTEQGDSAMYLCASSALGGYPYEQYFGPGTRLTVT.

V is TRBV10-2 and J is TRBJ2-2; D remains ambiguous. The ends were cut back, 7 bases at V and 7 bases at J, with 7 bases in the middle. From germline, CDR1 is WSHSY and CDR2 SAAADI. The CDR3 covers 11 residues. CDR3 loop: CASTNGGELFF. The CDR3 region has the DNA TGCGCCAGCACGAACGGCGGGGAGCTGTTTTTT.

This clonotype showed up many times. The rearrangement joins TRBV20-1 to TRBJ1-2; TRBD1 agrees at 7 bases. The CDR3 loop spans 15 amino acids. Losses at the gene ends were 1 base for V and 1 base for J; bases not matched to a gene: 6. The germline gives CDR1 DFQATT, CDR2 SNEGSKA (reference sequence). Here the CDR3 DNA reads TGCAGTGCTAGAGCCGATACAGGGGATAACTATGGCTACACCTTC. Protein: CSARADTGDNYGYTF.

The chain links TRBV27 to TRBJ1-5, with TRBD1 matching 8 bases. The CDR3 loop spans 17 amino acids. Germline CDR1 and CDR2: MNHEY and SMNVEV (reference sequence). Unmatched junction bases numbered 11, after V lost 3 bases and J lost 4 bases. The CDR3 is CASSLAGTGVDNQPQHF. The CDR3 DNA reads as TGTGCCAGCAGTTTGGCCGGGACAGGCGTAGATAATCAGCCCCAGCATTTT.

The chain is built from TRBV29-1 and TRBJ2-3; perhaps TRBD1 as D (8 bases). This CDR3 is built from 15 residues. Trimming took off 3 bases at V and 1 base at J, with 14 bases between the two ends. In germline, CDR1 is SQVTM, CDR2 ANQGSEA. The CDR3 is CSVDPQGGRTDTQYF. CDR3 nucleotide sequence: TGCAGCGTTGACCCACAGGGGGGGCGCACAGATACGCAGTATTTT.